The 12 T cell receptor beta chains in this list originate from one sample, sequenced in a study of blood T cell repertoires in COVID-19. Profiling relied on immunoSEQ multiplex PCR, and the TCRdb table lists in-frame clones only, not all of them. Of roughly 74,000 clones listed, 80% to 90% are singletons. The sequenced sample consisted of PBMCs or T cells enriched from blood (not recorded which). These receptors all come from a woman aged 45-60 years with acute COVID-19.

This sequence joins TRBV4-3 and TRBJ1-1, with no clear D. The V end lost 1 base, the J end lost 2 bases, and 8 bases lay between the germline ends. Germline values: CDR1 LGHNA, CDR2 YSLEER. The CDR3 length is 14 residues. The CDR3 DNA is TGCGCCAGCAGCCAAGTTGTCGGTAACACTGAAGCTTTCTTT. Residues: CASSQVVGNTEAFF.

The J gene is TRBJ2-1, the V gene TRBV12-3 or TRBV12-4, with D unclear. This CDR3 contains 13 residues. Trimming left V 3 bases short and J 5 bases short, with 8 bases between. CDR3 in amino acids: CASSLWLDNEQFF. CDR3 DNA sequence: TGTGCCAGCAGTTTGTGGCTTGACAATGAGCAGTTCTTC.

V is TRBV29-1 and J is TRBJ1-1, with D unclear. V was pared by 6 bases and J by 11 bases, with 16 bases between. This CDR3 has 11 residues. Germline CDR1 and CDR2: SQVTM and ANQGSEA. In DNA form, the CDR3 reads TGCAGCGTCTGGGAGCCTACTGGGGCTTTCTTT. This sequence encodes CSVWEPTGAFF.

V usage is TRBV2 and J usage is TRBJ2-1, with TRBD2 identical over 12 bases. V was pared by 10 bases and J by 3 bases, with 7 bases of the junction left unmatched. CDR1 and CDR2 (germline): SNHLY, FYNNEI. There are 15 residues in the CDR3. The CDR3 here is CATNRLAGDYNEQFF. The CDR3 DNA is TGTGCCACCAATCGACTAGCGGGAGACTACAATGAGCAGTTCTTC.

V gene TRBV7-8 combines with J gene TRBJ1-1, with a weak D call TRBD1 (6 bases). Germline V gives CDR1 SGHVS, CDR2 FQNEAQ. This CDR3 has 16 amino acids. Trimming cost V 6 bases and J 4 bases, with 21 bases left between them. CDR3 bases: TGTGCCAGCAGTCTCCAGCCCCCCCGGGGGGCCACTGAAGCTTTCTTT. It specifies CASSLQPPRGATEAFF.

The chain uses TRBV11-2 and TRBJ2-4; D gene unclear. Looked up from germline, CDR1 is SGHAT and CDR2 is FQNNGV. CDR3 size: 17 residues. V was trimmed by 0 bases and J by 0 bases, leaving 12 bases between them. This CDR3 reads CASSLDVHELAKNIQYF. CDR3 nucleotides: TGTGCCAGCAGCTTAGATGTGCATGAGCTAGCCAAAAACATTCAGTACTTC.

This rearrangement joins TRBV28 to TRBJ2-6, with D perhaps matching TRBD2 (6 bases). V gave up 7 bases and J gave up 2 bases, with 21 bases separating them. Germline V lookup: CDR1 MDHEN, CDR2 SYDVKM. There are 18 residues in the CDR3. DNA of the CDR3: TGTGCCAGCAACACCGGGGGACCTACGGGCACTGGGGCCAACGTCCTGACTTTC. The encoded protein is CASNTGGPTGTGANVLTF.

The chain recombines TRBV6-1 with TRBJ1-2, with D possibly being TRBD1 (5 bases). V was shortened by 2 bases and J by 4 bases, with 11 bases between the two germline ends. The CDR3 is made up of 14 amino acids. The germline CDR1 and CDR2 sequences are MNHNS and SASEGT. The CDR3 DNA reads TGTGCCAGCAGTGAACTCTGGGACTCCTATGGCTACACCTTC. Amino acids: CASSELWDSYGYTF.

The chain links TRBV4-2 to TRBJ1-2; TRBD1 matches at 8 bases. CDR1 LGHNA and CDR2 YNFKEQ come from the germline V gene. Trimming took 0 bases from V and 1 from J; bases not matched to a gene: 7. The CDR3 has 17 amino acids. The CDR3 loop is CASSQEPGGDLNYGYTF. CDR3 bases: TGTGCCAGCAGCCAAGAGCCAGGGGGCGATCTTAACTATGGCTACACCTTC.

The chain joins TRBV25-1 to TRBJ2-1; 9 bases fit TRBD2. Germline V gene data show CDR1 as MGHDK and CDR2 as SYGVNS. With V trimmed by 0 bases and J by 5 bases, 2 bases remained unmatched. This CDR3 has 15 residues. The CDR3 spells CASSEYGTSHNEQFF. CDR3 in DNA: TGTGCCAGCAGTGAATATGGGACTAGCCACAATGAGCAGTTCTTC.

The chain has TRBV19 and TRBJ1-1; unclear D gene. The CDR3 extends over 13 amino acids. V lost 4 bases, J lost 0 bases, and 6 bases lay in between. CDR1 and CDR2 (germline): LNHDA, SQIVND (reference sequence). Here the CDR3 reads CASSNTMNTEAFF. Here the CDR3 DNA reads TGTGCCAGTAGTAACACCATGAACACTGAAGCTTTCTTT.

V is TRBV11-2 and J is TRBJ2-4; TRBD1 agrees at 8 bases. This CDR3 has 16 amino acids. V lost 4 bases, J lost 6 bases, and 11 bases stayed unmatched. Looked up from germline, CDR1 is SGHAT and CDR2 is FQNNGV. CDR3 region: CASSSYDRGVGNIQYF. In nucleotides, the CDR3 is TGTGCCAGCAGCTCCTACGACAGGGGAGTTGGAAACATTCAGTACTTC.